This T cell receptor beta chain was profiled in a study of blood T cell repertoires in COVID-19. Study-wide context: Italy, Spain and the United States were the sources of the convalescent and acute COVID-19 samples. PBMCs, B-cell-depleted T cells, or T cells were the source of the cDNA or gDNA that made up the material.

How the authors handled the data: How many nucleated cells were present was estimated from reference gene primer amplification. The table came from immunoSEQ multiplex PCR; TCRdb's copy has only in-frame clones and leaves some out. The V and J calls and clone size are taken from that table; D and trimming were inferred from the DNA. This sample has 110,000 to 150,000 clones; about 80% occur once, and the top ten carry 8% to 10%. V was clipped by 0 bases and J by 5 bases, with 11 bases between them. The CDR3 consists of 14 residues. Germline CDR1 reads SGHRS; CDR2 reads YFSETQ. The chain carries TRBV5-1 and TRBJ1-2; TRBD1 is a possible D gene (6 bases). Material: peripheral blood. The sequence was collected from a woman of 80 years or more in a cohort sampled during active or convalescent COVID-19. The CDR3 DNA is TGCGCCAGCAGCTTGGGGGGGACAACATATGGCTACACCTTC. Amino acids: CASSLGGTTYGYTF.